These T cell receptor beta chains were read from a single sample in a study of OX40 agonist ivuxolimab in advanced cancers. Assay: immunoSEQ multiplex PCR; the TCRdb copy retains only in-frame clones and omits some. The profile shows roughly 86,000 clones, about 86% of them singletons. The specimen comprised CD4+ or CD8+ T cells sorted from blood, sampled in a trial of the OX40 agonist ivuxolimab. These TCRs come from an adult with an advanced solid tumor such as melanoma, head and neck, liver or kidney cancer. Both conserved end residues are part of each CDR3. A D gene is named only where the DNA matches it firmly. Not every row has a clone size; where given, it reads once, few, many or a size class.

D gene	V gene	J gene	clone size	CDR3 DNA	CDR3 protein
TRBD1	TRBV29-1	TRBJ2-2	NA	TGCAGCGTCATAAACAGGGGGAACACCGGGGAGCTGTTTTTT	CSVINRGNTGELFF
NA	TRBV30	TRBJ1-1	few	TGTGCCTGGAAGGGGCCCTTGAACACTGAAGCTTTCTTT	CAWKGPLNTEAFF
NA	TRBV10-3	TRBJ1-1	once	TGTGCCATCAGTCGAGCAGGGGAAGAAGCTTTCTTT	CAISRAGEEAFF
TRBD2	TRBV7-6	TRBJ2-1	once	TGTGCCAGCAGCGTGTCGGGACTAGCCGTTTCATACAATGAGCAGTTCTTC	CASSVSGLAVSYNEQFF
TRBD1	TRBV2	TRBJ1-6	NA	TGTGCCAGCGGACAGGCCTATAATTCACCCCTCCACTTT	CASGQAYNSPLHF
NA	TRBV28	TRBJ2-7	once	TGTGCCAGCCACCCCGGGACTGAAGGGTACGAGCAGTACTTC	CASHPGTEGYEQYF
NA	TRBV6-5	TRBJ2-1	NA	TGTGCCAGCAGTTACCAAGCGGGCTCCGCCAATAAGCAGTTCTTC	CASSYQAGSANKQFF
NA	TRBV7-2	TRBJ2-1	NA	TGTGCCAGCAGCTTACTGGGGGAAGCTACCGACAATGAGCAGTTCTTC	CASSLLGEATDNEQFF
NA	TRBV21-1	TRBJ2-7	NA	TGTGCCAGCAGCAAAGTTGCTAGGACTAGCGGGGTCCCCTACGAGCAGTACTTC	CASSKVARTSGVPYEQYF
NA	TRBV7-8	TRBJ2-5	NA	TGTGCCAGCAGCTTAGCGATGGGGAAAGAGACCCAGTACTTC	CASSLAMGKETQYF
TRBD1	TRBV10-1	TRBJ1-2	NA	TGCGCCAGCAGCCCGGGACAGGGGGCAGTTGGCTACACCTTC	CASSPGQGAVGYTF
NA	TRBV15	TRBJ1-5	NA	TGTGCCACCAGCCCTTGGGAGGGAGGACAGCCCCAGCATTTT	CATSPWEGGQPQHF
TRBD1	TRBV4-3	TRBJ1-1	NA	TGCGCCAGCAGCTGGGGACAGGGGGACACTGAAGCTTTCTTT	CASSWGQGDTEAFF
NA	TRBV7-2	TRBJ2-5	NA	TGTGCCAGCAGCCCCGGGAGTCTAGCGCGCCAAGAGACCCAGTACTTC	CASSPGSLARQETQYF
TRBD1	TRBV7-2	TRBJ2-1	NA	TGTGCCAGCAGCCCAGGCGGACAGGGAGGCAATGAGCAGTTCTTC	CASSPGGQGGNEQFF
NA	TRBV19	TRBJ1-2	NA	TGTGCCAGTATCGGATGGGGGGGACTCTATGGCTACACCTTC	CASIGWGGLYGYTF